This TCR beta chain stems from a study of cytomegalovirus exposure and HLA in healthy donors. Germline V gene data show CDR1 as SGHAT and CDR2 as FQNNGV. The CDR3 sequence is 15 residues long. The V segment lost 5 bases and the J segment 2 bases; nucleotides outside the gene matches: 9. It was the approximately 130-subject validation cohort, separate from the approximately 680-subject first cohort, to which the donors belonged. Findings and limits, study-wide: Among TCR beta chains, those listed as cytomegalovirus-associated numbered more than 150. In vitro, a few CMV-associated chains proved specific for CMV antigens. The TCR clusters that emerged in the first cohort tended, a later analysis found, to co-occur in the approximately 120 validation repertoires.

Sequenced by immunoSEQ multiplex PCR; TCRdb stores in-frame clones only, minus some. Among approximately 200,000 clones listed, roughly 81% were seen once. A remark on this clone: Antigen specificity is unknown.

Sequenced sample: PBMCs. The receptor was derived from a woman aged 25-40 years in good health and CMV-seronegative. V and J are TRBV11-2 and TRBJ2-7; 7 bases match TRBD1. CDR3 in amino acids: CASSPPGQRAYEQYF. The CDR3 DNA reads TGTGCCAGCAGCCCCCCGGGACAGCGAGCCTACGAGCAGTACTTC.